This T cell receptor (beta chain) was sequenced in a study of blood T cell repertoires in COVID-19 (TCRdb year 2020). Study-level background: Collaborator samples came from the United States, Italy and Spain and covered acute and convalescent phases of COVID-19. The material from the prospective study consisted of cDNA or gDNA derived from T cells, B-cell-depleted T cells, or PBMCs. The dataset comprised deeply sampled blood TCRbeta repertoires from subjects exposed to, actively infected with, or recovered from COVID-19. The repertoires were released in a freely available public database intended as a resource for research on the immune response to SARS-CoV-2. The samples were drawn from the first 160 participants of the ongoing ImmuneRACE study and from more than 1,000 subjects provided by 6 global collaborators. The sample metadata nearly always contained a de-identified subject ID, COVID-19 status, age in years and sex. Where available, HLA class I and class II types were taken from metadata supplied by the sample provider and were not determined by assay-based typing.

The immunoSEQ Assay, a bias-controlled multiplex PCR, was used to amplify TCRbeta CDR3 regions from genomic DNA. Under the source paper's analysis protocol: Nucleated cell counts per sample were estimated from amplification of reference gene primers within the assay. Sequence reads were collapsed and filtered to measure the absolute abundance of every unique TCRbeta CDR3 rearrangement. For each sample, productive Simpson clonality was calculated as the square root of Simpson's diversity index over productive rearrangements. Held by TCRdb, this immuneACCESS table contains in-frame sequences only and omits some clones. Under half of the omission traces to an unresolved V gene where checked; the cause of the rest is unknown. D and trimming were read from the DNA, whereas the V and J calls and clone size are those reported in that table. The sample records about 160,000 clones, roughly 85% of which are singletons. Clones ranked in the top ten supply 0.8% to 1.2% of the sample.

This clone was seen a few times. Its antigen is currently not known. No quality values exist for individual bases; no much larger clone is one base distant. From the germline V gene (reference sequence), CDR1 is GTSNPN and CDR2 is SVGIG. Its CDR3 holds 13 amino acids, cysteine through phenylalanine. Only CDR3 DNA remains: 39 bases, in frame from the first base. Trimming costs V 1 base and J 4 bases, and their ends lie 7 bases apart. Paper-wide results and their limitations: How much clinical and demographic metadata was included differed by source and by participant, and the metadata was provided uncurated.

Each collaborating institution followed its own protocols to collect whole blood in K2EDTA tubes. Collaborator samples were shipped for TCRbeta analysis as frozen whole blood, isolated PBMCs, or DNA extracted from either sample type. This sequence was found in a man aged 35 to 55 with acute or convalescent COVID-19. Input material: peripheral blood. The V and J genes are TRBV30 and TRBJ1-4, with the D gene not clear enough to name. The CDR3 protein: CAWSGGLNEKLFF. The DNA reads TGTGCCTGGAGTGGAGGTCTTAATGAAAAACTGTTTTTT.